A single sample is the source of the 16 T cell receptor beta chains below, sequenced in a study of identical twins. TCRdb reprocessed the 5' RACE reads via MiXCR and lists one record per CDR3 protein. The table includes about 920,000 distinct CDR3 sequences, 10% to 15% detected once. This sample was also put to use in a study of yellow fever vaccine responses in identical twins.

The sequenced sample consisted of PBMCs. The source of these receptors is a woman under 30 in good health.

This clonotype was seen at least ten times. CDR3 in amino acids: CATSRDQGGNQPQHF. In nucleotides, the CDR3 is TGTGCCACCAGCAGAGATCAAGGGGGCAATCAGCCCCAGCATTTT. This chain connects TRBV15 to TRBJ1-5; D perhaps matches TRBD1 (5 bases). This CDR3 has 15 residues. In germline, CDR1 is LNHNV, CDR2 YYDKDF (reference sequence). V dropped 0 bases and J dropped 2 bases, with 8 bases sitting between them.

The chain uses TRBV6-5 and TRBJ2-2; tentative D call: TRBD2 (5 bases). Germline CDR1 reads MNHEY; CDR2 reads SVGAGI. The CDR3 length is 16 residues. V was shortened by 2 bases and J by 0 bases, with 10 bases between the two germline ends. The CDR3 sequence: CASSYRGPPNTGELFF. CDR3 sequence (DNA): TGTGCCAGCAGTTACAGAGGGCCACCGAACACCGGGGAGCTGTTTTTT.

This clonotype occurred many times. V gene TRBV7-2 combines with J gene TRBJ2-7, with TRBD2 identical over 14 bases. CDR3 length equals 17 residues. Germline trimming cut 5 bases from V and 1 base from J; bases unmatched to any gene: 7. Germline assignment: CDR1 SGHTA and CDR2 FQGNSA. For the CDR3, the DNA is TGTGCCAGCAGCCCCGGGACTAGCGGGAGAGTGTCCTACGAGCAGTACTTC. Its translation is CASSPGTSGRVSYEQYF.

This clonotype was found a few times. The CDR3 DNA reads as TGTGCCAGCAGCTTGGTTGGGAAATCCTATAATTCACCCCTCCACTTT. This gives the protein CASSLVGKSYNSPLHF. This chain links TRBV5-4 with TRBJ1-6; D is unclear. CDR1 is SGHNT, CDR2 YYREEE, per germline (reference sequence). The CDR3 covers 16 residues. V was clipped by 0 bases and J by 1 base, with 8 bases between them.

CDR3 nucleotide sequence: TGCAGCGTTGAAAGAGGTGTCCGCCGAGGAAGTGAGCAGTTCTTC. Its translation is CSVERGVRRGSEQFF. V usage is TRBV29-1 and J usage is TRBJ2-1; D not resolved. V was cut by 2 bases and J by 9 bases, with 20 bases left in between. The CDR3 loop spans 15 amino acids. Germline CDR1 SQVTM, CDR2 ANQGSEA.

The chain has TRBV5-8 and TRBJ2-3; TRBD1 aligns across 10 bases. J gave up 4 bases and V 6 bases, and 5 bases lay outside the gene matches. Germline V gives CDR1 SGHTS, CDR2 YDEGEE. This CDR3 is 14 amino acids long. CDR3: CASNRGQGADTQYF. The CDR3 DNA follows: TGTGCCAGCAACAGAGGACAGGGGGCAGATACGCAGTATTTT.

This clonotype appeared many times. This rearrangement joins TRBV12-3 or TRBV12-4 to TRBJ1-2; D remains unclear. The CDR3 length is 11 residues. V lost 7 bases and J lost 8, with 11 bases in between. DNA for the CDR3: TGTGCCAGCACGGTGGGGATCGGCTACACCTTC. Its translation: CASTVGIGYTF.

This clonotype has only a few counts. J is TRBJ2-4 and V is TRBV11-2; 10 nucleotides align to TRBD1. With 1 base clipped from V and 0 bases from J, the junction kept 3 bases outside the gene matches. Germline V gives CDR1 SGHAT, CDR2 FQNNGV. The CDR3 spans 17 residues. In DNA form, the CDR3 reads TGTGCCAGCAGCTTAGCAGGGACAGGGGTAGCCAAAAACATTCAGTACTTC. The encoded protein is CASSLAGTGVAKNIQYF.

Ten or more counts support this clonotype. The CDR3 is CSARDQFGHPYNEQFF. CDR3 nucleotide sequence: TGCAGTGCTAGAGATCAGTTCGGGCATCCATACAATGAGCAGTTCTTC. The rearrangement uses TRBV20-1 and TRBJ2-1; D gene ambiguous. The V and J ends lost 0 bases and 4 bases respectively, with 16 bases between them. This CDR3 is built from 16 residues. CDR1 is DFQATT and CDR2 is SNEGSKA in the germline V gene (reference sequence).

This clonotype showed up just a few times. This chain links TRBV5-1 with TRBJ2-3; D is uncertain. Germline CDR1 SGHRS, CDR2 YFSETQ. The CDR3 runs 16 residues. V lost 3 bases and J 2 bases, leaving 16 bases between the germline ends. CDR3 nucleotide sequence: TGCGCCAGCAGCTCCTCGATAAACTCTAACACAGATACGCAGTATTTT. Amino acid sequence: CASSSSINSNTDTQYF.

This clonotype was seen more than once but under ten times. The chain employs TRBV7-6 and TRBJ1-2, with D unclear. The germline V gene encodes CDR1 SGHVS and CDR2 FNYEAQ. Trimming removed 4 bases at V and 2 bases at J, with 11 bases between. The CDR3 extends over 14 amino acids. The CDR3: CASSSSPDNYGYTF. The CDR3 nucleotides are TGTGCCAGCAGCTCCTCGCCGGACAACTATGGCTACACCTTC.

Many counts were recorded for this clonotype. The J gene is TRBJ2-1, the V gene TRBV5-1, with TRBD1 matching 8 bases. The CDR3 runs to 18 residues. With V trimmed by 4 bases and J by 6 bases, 18 bases remained unmatched. CDR1 and CDR2 (germline): SGHRS, YFSETQ. CDR3 residues: CASSIRYPQGAAPNEQFF. In DNA, the CDR3 is TGCGCCAGCAGCATTAGATACCCTCAGGGGGCCGCTCCCAATGAGCAGTTCTTC.

In DNA form, the CDR3 reads TGCGCCAGCAGCTTGAGTGGGGCTAACAATGAGCAGTTCTTC. It codes for CASSLSGANNEQFF. This chain connects TRBV5-1 to TRBJ2-1; D perhaps matches TRBD1 (5 bases). CDR3 length equals 14 residues. Between the trimmed V and J ends, which lost 1 base and 5 bases, there was a span of 10 bases. CDR1 and CDR2 (germline): SGHRS, YFSETQ.

This clonotype has just a few counts. This chain connects TRBV20-1 to TRBJ2-2; 8 positions match TRBD1. CDR1 DFQATT and CDR2 SNEGSKA come from the germline V gene (reference sequence). The V segment lost 2 bases and the J segment 7 bases; nucleotides outside the gene matches: 9. The CDR3 has 15 amino acids. The CDR3 DNA reads as TGCAGTGCTAGACCCGACAGGGGTCAAGGCGGGGAGCTGTTTTTT. Translation gives CSARPDRGQGGELFF.

The chain employs TRBV29-1 and TRBJ2-1; no clear D. The V gene lost 2 bases and the J gene lost 4 bases, with 0 bases spanning the gap. The CDR3 is 10 residues long. CDR1 and CDR2 (germline): SQVTM, ANQGSEA. The CDR3 spells CSVEYNEQFF. The CDR3 DNA is TGCAGCGTTGAATACAATGAGCAGTTCTTC.

This clonotype has more than one count but fewer than ten. The V call is TRBV7-9, the J call TRBJ1-5; TRBD1 might be the D (6 bases). V was pared by 0 bases and J by 5 bases, with 14 bases between. Germline CDR1 SEHNR, CDR2 FQNEAQ (reference sequence). The CDR3 spans 16 residues. The CDR3 DNA sequence: TGTGCCAGCAGCTTAGCCGCAGGGGACGTGGATCAGCCCCAGCATTTT. Protein: CASSLAAGDVDQPQHF.